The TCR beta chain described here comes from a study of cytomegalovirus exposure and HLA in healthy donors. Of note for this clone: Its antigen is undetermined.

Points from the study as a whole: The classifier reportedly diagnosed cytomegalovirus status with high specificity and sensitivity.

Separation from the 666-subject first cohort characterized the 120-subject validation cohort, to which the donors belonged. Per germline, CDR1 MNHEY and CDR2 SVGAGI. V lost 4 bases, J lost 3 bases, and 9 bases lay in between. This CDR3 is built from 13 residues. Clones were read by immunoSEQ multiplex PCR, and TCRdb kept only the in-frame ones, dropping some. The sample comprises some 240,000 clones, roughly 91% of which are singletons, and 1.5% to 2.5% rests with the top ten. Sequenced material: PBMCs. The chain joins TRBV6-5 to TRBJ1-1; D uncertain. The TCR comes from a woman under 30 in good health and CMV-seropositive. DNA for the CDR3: TGTGCCAGCAGTTGGGAGGGCGACACTGAAGCTTTCTTT. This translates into CASSWEGDTEAFF.